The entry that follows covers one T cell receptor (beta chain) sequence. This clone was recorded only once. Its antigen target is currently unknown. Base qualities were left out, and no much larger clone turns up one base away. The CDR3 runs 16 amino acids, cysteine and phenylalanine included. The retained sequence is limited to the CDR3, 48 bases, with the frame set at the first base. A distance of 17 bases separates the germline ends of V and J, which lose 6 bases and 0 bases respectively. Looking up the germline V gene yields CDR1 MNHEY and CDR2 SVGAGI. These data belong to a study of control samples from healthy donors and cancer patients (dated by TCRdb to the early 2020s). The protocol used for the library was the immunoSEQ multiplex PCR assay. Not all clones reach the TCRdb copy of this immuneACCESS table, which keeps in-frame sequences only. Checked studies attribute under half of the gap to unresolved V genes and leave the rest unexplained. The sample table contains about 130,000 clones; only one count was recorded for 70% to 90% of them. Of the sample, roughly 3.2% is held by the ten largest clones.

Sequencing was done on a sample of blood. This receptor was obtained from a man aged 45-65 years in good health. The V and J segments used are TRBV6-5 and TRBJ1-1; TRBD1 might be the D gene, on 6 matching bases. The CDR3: CASSYRGGGMNTEAFF. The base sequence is TGTGCCAGCAGCTACCGAGGTGGGGGCATGAACACTGAAGCTTTCTTT.